The next 6 T cell receptor beta chains were all read from a single sample in a study of identical twins. TCRdb called the 5' RACE reads again in MiXCR, with one record for every CDR3 protein. The sample shows 650,000 to 750,000 distinct CDR3 sequences, 21% of them seen only once. The same sample was also studied in work on T cells expressing NK-cell markers.

Specimen: PBMCs. Receptors were obtained from a young woman in good health.

This clonotype has more than one count but fewer than ten. The J gene is TRBJ1-1, the V gene TRBV10-3; tentative D call: TRBD1 (6 bases). Trimming removed 7 bases at V and 4 bases at J, with 10 bases between. The CDR3 is 12 amino acids. Germline V gene data show CDR1 as ENHRY and CDR2 as SYGVKD. The CDR3 spells CAIKGGGTEAFF. The CDR3 DNA sequence: TGTGCCATCAAGGGGGGGGGCACTGAAGCTTTCTTT.

There are a few counts of this clonotype. The genes are TRBV15 and TRBJ1-6, with unresolved D. V lost 2 bases to trimming and J lost 16 bases, with 12 bases between them. The length of the CDR3 is 12 residues. Germline V lookup: CDR1 LNHNV, CDR2 YYDKDF (reference sequence). The CDR3 reads CATSRMEGWLHF. The CDR3 nucleotides read TGTGCCACCAGCAGAATGGAAGGGTGGCTCCACTTT.

This rearrangement joins TRBV5-1 to TRBJ2-7; possibly TRBD1 for D (5 bases). V was clipped by 1 base and J by 1 base, with 12 bases between them. Per the germline V gene, CDR1 is SGHRS and CDR2 is YFSETQ. This CDR3 has 15 residues. CDR3 in amino acids: CASSLRGDPSYEQYF. The CDR3 nucleotides read TGCGCCAGCAGCTTGAGGGGTGACCCTTCCTACGAGCAGTACTTC. Combining the CDR3 with reference TRBV5-1 and TRBJ2-7 gives the whole variable domain KAGVTQTPRYLIKTRGQQVTLSCSPISGHRSVSWYQQTPGQGLQFLFEYFSETQRNKGNFPGRFSGRQFSNSRSEMNVSTLELGDSALYLCASSLRGDPSYEQYFGPGTRLTVT.

This clonotype was counted only a few times. This sequence joins TRBV7-2 and TRBJ2-3; no firm D call. The CDR3 contains 14 residues. Germline CDR1 reads SGHTA; CDR2 reads FQGNSA. The germline V and J ends were trimmed by 1 base and 4 bases, with 9 bases remaining between them. The CDR3 DNA is TGTGCCAGCAGCTTAGGTACTATGGCAGATACGCAGTATTTT. Protein: CASSLGTMADTQYF.

The CDR3 bases are TGTGCCAGCAGTTACTCGGGGACGGTCTATGGCTACACCTTC. Encoded protein: CASSYSGTVYGYTF. This sequence joins TRBV6-2 or TRBV6-3 and TRBJ1-2; possibly TRBD1 for D (5 bases). This CDR3 comprises 14 residues. Trimming removed 0 bases from V and 4 bases from J, with 9 bases in between. Germline loops: CDR1 MNHEY, CDR2 SVGEGT.

V and J are TRBV7-9 and TRBJ1-1; 8 bases agree with TRBD1. Germline trimming cut 5 bases from V and 6 bases from J; bases unmatched to any gene: 11. Germline-derived CDR1 and CDR2 are SEHNR and FQNEAQ (reference sequence). The CDR3 sequence is 15 residues long. The CDR3 is CASSPGQVIVAEAFF. CDR3 nucleotide sequence: TGTGCCAGCAGCCCGGGACAGGTGATTGTCGCTGAAGCTTTCTTT.